This is a list of T cell receptor beta chains from one sample in a study of blood T cell repertoires in COVID-19. The repertoire was sequenced with immunoSEQ multiplex PCR; TCRdb's copy has only in-frame clones and lacks some. Among fewer than 250,000 clones, less than 85% were seen once, and the ten largest hold more than 2.5%. Material for sequencing was PBMCs or T cells enriched from blood (not recorded which). All receptors derive from a woman aged 30 to 39 who had recovered from COVID-19. The CDR3 runs from the conserved cysteine through the conserved F or W. The D gene is left open where the match is weak. Only part of the rows carry a size: once, few, many, or a class if the clone is expanded.

d_gene,abundance,j_gene,v_gene,CDR3nt,CDR3aa
-,-,TRBJ1-5,TRBV10-3,TGTGCCATCAGTGAAGGGGGTCAGCCCCAGCATTTT,CAISEGGQPQHF
-,few,TRBJ2-7,TRBV7-2,TGTGCCAGCAGCTTAAAAGGGGCGCAGTACTTC,CASSLKGAQYF
TRBD1,-,TRBJ2-7,TRBV9,TGTGCCAGCAGCGTCAGTGGAAGGGGGCGCGAAGAGCAGTACTTC,CASSVSGRGREEQYF
TRBD1,-,TRBJ2-2,TRBV9,TGTGCCAGCAGCCCACGACCCGGGACAGGGGATTACGGGGAGCTGTTTTTT,CASSPRPGTGDYGELFF
TRBD1,-,TRBJ1-4,TRBV27,TGTGCCAGCAGTTTAACCGACAGGGGTGGCACTAATGAAAAACTGTTTTTT,CASSLTDRGGTNEKLFF
-,few,TRBJ1-5,TRBV7-9,TGTGCCAGCAGCTTCGGCGGTCAGCCCCAGCATTTT,CASSFGGQPQHF
TRBD2,-,TRBJ2-3,TRBV7-9,TGTGCCAGCAGCTTACGGGGGGGGCAGGCCGATACGCAGTATTTT,CASSLRGGQADTQYF
TRBD1,-,TRBJ1-6,TRBV6-5,TGTGCCAGCAGGAGACAGGGGTCAATTTCACCCCTCCACTTT,CASRRQGSISPLHF
TRBD1,-,TRBJ1-1,TRBV6-5,TGTGCCAGCAGTTCCGGGACAGCGAACACTGAAGCTTTCTTT,CASSSGTANTEAFF
-,-,TRBJ2-7,TRBV9,TGTGCCAGCAGCGTAGATCGGGGCGAGCAGTACTTC,CASSVDRGEQYF
TRBD2,-,TRBJ2-7,TRBV15,TGTGCCACCAGCAGAGCCCAGGGACTAGCGGGAGATGGCGGCGAGCAGTACTTC,CATSRAQGLAGDGGEQYF
TRBD2,-,TRBJ2-1,TRBV28,TGTGCCAGCAGTTCCCCCGGGAGGGGTTTGAATGAGCAGTTCTTC,CASSSPGRGLNEQFF
-,-,TRBJ2-2,TRBV28,TGTGCCAGCAGTTCAACAGGGTCGGGGTTACCCGGGGAGCTGTTTTTT,CASSSTGSGLPGELFF
-,few,TRBJ1-4,TRBV7-9,TGTGCCAGCAGCCGGGGGAGGGTTTCAACTAATGAAAAACTGTTTTTT,CASSRGRVSTNEKLFF
TRBD1,-,TRBJ2-5,TRBV6-6,TGTGCCAGCAGTTTCGGGACAGGGGGCAGGGAGACCCAGTACTTC,CASSFGTGGRETQYF
TRBD2,-,TRBJ2-3,TRBV6-1,TGTGCCAGCAGTGAAGTGACTAGCGTTTCAGATACGCAGTATTTT,CASSEVTSVSDTQYF
TRBD1,-,TRBJ2-5,TRBV2,TGTGCCAGCAGGGACAGGGGGTACCAAGAGACCCAGTACTTC,CASRDRGYQETQYF
TRBD1,few,TRBJ1-5,TRBV18,TGTGCCAGCTCACCGCTAGGGACAGGGGGGCAGCCCCAGCATTTT,CASSPLGTGGQPQHF
-,-,TRBJ1-1,TRBV6-5,TGTGCCAGCAGTTGGGGCCGTAGAGGGAACACTGAAGCTTTCTTT,CASSWGRRGNTEAFF
-,-,TRBJ1-5,TRBV27,TGTGCCAGCAGTTTCGGGGGGCAATGGCCCCAGCATTTT,CASSFGGQWPQHF
-,-,TRBJ2-3,TRBV14,TGTGCCAGCGGACATAGCACAGATACGCAGTATTTT,CASGHSTDTQYF
-,-,TRBJ1-5,TRBV6-5,TGTGCCAGCAGTTACGCGGGGATTGGCAATCAGCCCCAGCATTTT,CASSYAGIGNQPQHF
-,-,TRBJ1-2,TRBV7-8,TGTGCCAGCAGCTCCAACAGGTTTGGTGGCTACACCTTC,CASSSNRFGGYTF
TRBD2,-,TRBJ2-1,TRBV7-3,TGTGCCAGCAGCTCCAAGGGACTAGCGGGAGGAGGGAATGAGCAGTTCTTC,CASSSKGLAGGGNEQFF
TRBD1,-,TRBJ1-2,TRBV7-3,TGTGCCAGCAGCATCTCCGGGACAGGGGTCGGCTACACCTTC,CASSISGTGVGYTF
-,-,TRBJ1-1,TRBV7-2,TGTGCCAGCAGCTTATTGCTTACAGGGACTGAAGCTTTCTTT,CASSLLLTGTEAFF
-,-,TRBJ1-1,TRBV5-1,TGCGCCAGCAGCCGCAAGCGTACGGTATTGAACACTGAAGCTTTCTTT,CASSRKRTVLNTEAFF
-,-,TRBJ1-6,TRBV5-1,TGCGCCAGCAGCGAACAGGGCTCCTATAATTCACCCCTCCACTTT,CASSEQGSYNSPLHF
-,-,TRBJ1-3,TRBV28,TGTGCCAGCAGTTCATTTACAGGGTACTCTGGAAACACCATATATTTT,CASSSFTGYSGNTIYF
-,-,TRBJ1-6,TRBV28,TGTGCCAGCAGGATGGGGGGGAAGGATTCACCCCTCCACTTT,CASRMGGKDSPLHF
-,-,TRBJ2-5,TRBV5-6,TGTGCCAGCAGCTCTTCGACAGCCAGAGAGACCCAGTACTTC,CASSSSTARETQYF
-,-,TRBJ2-2,TRBV5-1,TGCGCCAGCAGCCTCCCCTCCGGCGGGTTGGATACCGGGGAGCTGTTTTTT,CASSLPSGGLDTGELFF
-,-,TRBJ1-4,TRBV2,TGTGCCAGCAGTGATGACAGTCCCTCGTGGAAACTGTTTTTT,CASSDDSPSWKLFF
-,few,TRBJ1-2,TRBV9,TGTGCCAGCGCCTCGGACAGTCGCTATGGCTACACCTTC,CASASDSRYGYTF
-,-,TRBJ1-2,TRBV3-1/TRBV3-2,TGTGCCAGCAGCCAAGATAGAACCACCTATGGCTACACCTTC,CASSQDRTTYGYTF
-,-,TRBJ2-7,TRBV15,TGTGCCACCAGCAGAGATCCGACTTACGAGCAGTACTTC,CATSRDPTYEQYF
-,-,TRBJ1-2,TRBV4-1,TGCGCCAGCAGCCAAGCGGACAACGATAACTATGGCTACACCTTC,CASSQADNDNYGYTF